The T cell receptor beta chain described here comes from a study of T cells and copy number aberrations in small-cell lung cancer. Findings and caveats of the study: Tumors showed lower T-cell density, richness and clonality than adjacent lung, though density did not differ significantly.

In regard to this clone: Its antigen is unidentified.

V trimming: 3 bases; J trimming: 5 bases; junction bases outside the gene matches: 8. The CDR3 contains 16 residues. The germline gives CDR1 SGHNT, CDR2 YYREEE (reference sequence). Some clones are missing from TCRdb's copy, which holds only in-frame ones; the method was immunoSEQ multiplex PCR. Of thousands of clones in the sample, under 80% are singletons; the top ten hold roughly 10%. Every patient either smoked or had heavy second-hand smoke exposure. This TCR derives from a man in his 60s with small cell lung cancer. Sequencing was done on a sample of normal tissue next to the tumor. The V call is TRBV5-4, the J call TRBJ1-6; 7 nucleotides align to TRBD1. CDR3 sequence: CASSYGPGTDNSPLHF. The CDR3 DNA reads TGTGCCAGCAGCTACGGTCCCGGGACAGATAATTCACCCCTCCACTTT.